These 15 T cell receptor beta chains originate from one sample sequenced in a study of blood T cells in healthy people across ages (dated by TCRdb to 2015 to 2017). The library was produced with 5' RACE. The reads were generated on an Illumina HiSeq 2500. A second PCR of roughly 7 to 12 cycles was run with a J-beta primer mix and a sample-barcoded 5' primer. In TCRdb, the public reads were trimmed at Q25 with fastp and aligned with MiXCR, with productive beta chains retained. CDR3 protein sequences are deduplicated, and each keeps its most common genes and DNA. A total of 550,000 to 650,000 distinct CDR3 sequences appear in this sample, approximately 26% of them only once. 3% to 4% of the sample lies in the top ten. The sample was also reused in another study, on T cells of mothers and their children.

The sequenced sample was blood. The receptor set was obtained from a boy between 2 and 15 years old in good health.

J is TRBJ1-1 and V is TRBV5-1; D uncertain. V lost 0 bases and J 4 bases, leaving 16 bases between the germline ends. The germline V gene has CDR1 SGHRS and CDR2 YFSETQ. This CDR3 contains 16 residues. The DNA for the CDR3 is TGCGCCAGCAGCTTGGAACGAACCACTATATCCACTGAAGCTTTCTTT. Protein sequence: CASSLERTTISTEAFF.

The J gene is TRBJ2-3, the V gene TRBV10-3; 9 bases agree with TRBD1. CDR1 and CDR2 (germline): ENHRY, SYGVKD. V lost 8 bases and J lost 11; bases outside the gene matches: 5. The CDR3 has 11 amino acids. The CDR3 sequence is CAIGQGLEQYF. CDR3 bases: TGTGCCATCGGACAGGGGTTGGAGCAGTATTTT.

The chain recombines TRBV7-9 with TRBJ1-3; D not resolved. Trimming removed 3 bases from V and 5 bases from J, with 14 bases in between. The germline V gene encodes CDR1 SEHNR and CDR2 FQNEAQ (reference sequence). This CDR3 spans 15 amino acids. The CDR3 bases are TGTGCCAGCAGCTTCCAAGATGAACTACGAAACACCATATATTTT. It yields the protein CASSFQDELRNTIYF.

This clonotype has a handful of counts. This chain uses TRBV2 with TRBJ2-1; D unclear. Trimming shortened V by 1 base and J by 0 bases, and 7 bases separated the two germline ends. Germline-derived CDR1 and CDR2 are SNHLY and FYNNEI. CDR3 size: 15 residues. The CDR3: CASSEGRLSYNEQFF. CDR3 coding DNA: TGTGCCAGCAGTGAAGGCAGGCTCTCCTACAATGAGCAGTTCTTC.

The CDR3 sequence: CASSGDRDTDTQYF. CDR3 sequence (DNA): TGTGCCAGCAGTGGGGACAGGGACACAGATACGCAGTATTTT. The rearrangement links TRBV6-1 to TRBJ2-3; the match to TRBD1 covers 9 bases. CDR1 and CDR2 from the germline V gene are MNHNS and SASEGT. V was pared by 4 bases and J by 2 bases, with 1 base of the junction left unmatched. The CDR3 spans 14 residues.

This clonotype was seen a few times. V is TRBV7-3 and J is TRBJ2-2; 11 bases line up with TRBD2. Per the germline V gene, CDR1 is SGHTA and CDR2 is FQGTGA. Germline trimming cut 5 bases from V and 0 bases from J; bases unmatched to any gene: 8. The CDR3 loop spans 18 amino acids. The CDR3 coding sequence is TGTGCCAGCAGCCCAACTCTAGCGGGGGGAACGAACACCGGGGAGCTGTTTTTT. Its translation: CASSPTLAGGTNTGELFF.

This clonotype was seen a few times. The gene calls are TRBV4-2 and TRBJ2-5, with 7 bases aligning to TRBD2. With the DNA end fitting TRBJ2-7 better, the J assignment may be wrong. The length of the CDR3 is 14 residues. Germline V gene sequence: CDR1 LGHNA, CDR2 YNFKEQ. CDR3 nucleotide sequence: TGTGCCAGCAGCCAAGCGACGGGGGGCTACGAGCAGTACTTC. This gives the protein CASSQATGGYEQYF.

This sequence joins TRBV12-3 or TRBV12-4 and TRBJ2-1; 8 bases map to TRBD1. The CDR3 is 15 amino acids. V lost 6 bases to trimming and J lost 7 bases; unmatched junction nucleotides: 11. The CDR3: CASSPPRTGSNEQFF. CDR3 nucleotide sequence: TGTGCCAGCAGCCCCCCCCGGACAGGGTCGAATGAGCAGTTCTTC.

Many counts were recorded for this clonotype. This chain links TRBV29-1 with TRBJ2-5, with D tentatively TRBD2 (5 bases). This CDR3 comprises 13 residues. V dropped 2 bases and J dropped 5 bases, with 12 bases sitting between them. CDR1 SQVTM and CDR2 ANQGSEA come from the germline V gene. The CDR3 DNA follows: TGCAGCGTTGAACGGGCGGGCCGGGAGACCCAGTACTTC. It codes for CSVERAGRETQYF.

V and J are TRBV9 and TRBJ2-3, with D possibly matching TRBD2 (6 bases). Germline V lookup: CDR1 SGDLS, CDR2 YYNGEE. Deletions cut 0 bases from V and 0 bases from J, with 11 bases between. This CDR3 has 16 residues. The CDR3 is CASSVDGTSSTDTQYF. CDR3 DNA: TGTGCCAGCAGCGTAGACGGGACTTCTAGCACAGATACGCAGTATTTT.

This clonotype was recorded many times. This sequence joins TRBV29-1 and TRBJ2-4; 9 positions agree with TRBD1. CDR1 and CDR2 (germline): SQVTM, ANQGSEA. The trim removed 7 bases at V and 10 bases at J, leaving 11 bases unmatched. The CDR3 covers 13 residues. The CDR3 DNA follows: TGCAGCGCCAGGGACAGGGTTGGTGGGATTCAGTACTTC. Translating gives CSARDRVGGIQYF.

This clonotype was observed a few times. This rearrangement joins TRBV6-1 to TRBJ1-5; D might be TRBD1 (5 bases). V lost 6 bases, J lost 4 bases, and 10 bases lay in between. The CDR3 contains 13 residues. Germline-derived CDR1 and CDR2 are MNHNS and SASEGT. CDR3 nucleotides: TGTGCCAGCAGCGTCAGGGCGAATCAGCCCCAGCATTTT. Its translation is CASSVRANQPQHF.

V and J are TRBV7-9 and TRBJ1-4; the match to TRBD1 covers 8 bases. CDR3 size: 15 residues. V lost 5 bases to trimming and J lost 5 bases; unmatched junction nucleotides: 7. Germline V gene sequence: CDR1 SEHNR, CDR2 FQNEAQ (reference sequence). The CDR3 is CASSTGQGENEKLFF. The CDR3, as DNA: TGTGCCAGCAGCACCGGACAGGGCGAAAATGAAAAACTGTTTTTT.

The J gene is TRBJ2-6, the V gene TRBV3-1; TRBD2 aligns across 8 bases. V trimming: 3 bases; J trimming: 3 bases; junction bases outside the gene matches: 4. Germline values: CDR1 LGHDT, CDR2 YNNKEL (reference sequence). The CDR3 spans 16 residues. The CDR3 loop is CASSQTGGSGANVLTF. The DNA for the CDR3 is TGTGCCAGCAGCCAGACGGGAGGGAGTGGGGCCAACGTCCTGACTTTC.

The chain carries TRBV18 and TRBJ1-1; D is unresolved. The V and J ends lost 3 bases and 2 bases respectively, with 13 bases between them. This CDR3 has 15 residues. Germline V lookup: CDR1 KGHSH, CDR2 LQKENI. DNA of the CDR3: TGTGCCAGCTCACCGGAGGCCTGCGGAAACACTGAAGCTTTCTTT. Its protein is CASSPEACGNTEAFF.